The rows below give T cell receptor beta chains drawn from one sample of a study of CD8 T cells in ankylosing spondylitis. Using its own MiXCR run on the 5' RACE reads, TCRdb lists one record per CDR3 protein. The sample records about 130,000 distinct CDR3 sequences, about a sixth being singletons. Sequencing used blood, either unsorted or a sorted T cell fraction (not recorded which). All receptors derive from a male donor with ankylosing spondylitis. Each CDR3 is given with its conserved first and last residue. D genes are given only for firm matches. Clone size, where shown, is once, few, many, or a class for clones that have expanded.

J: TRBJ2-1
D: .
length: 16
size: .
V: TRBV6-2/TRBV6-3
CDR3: CASSYYGSRYYNEQFF
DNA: TGTGCCAGCAGTTACTACGGGAGCCGCTACTACAATGAGCAGTTCTTC

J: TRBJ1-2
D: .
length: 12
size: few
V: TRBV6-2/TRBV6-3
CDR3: CASRRHGVGYTF
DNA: TGTGCCAGCAGACGACATGGGGTTGGCTACACCTTC

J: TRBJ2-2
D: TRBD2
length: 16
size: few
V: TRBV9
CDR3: CASSSAAGGPTGELFF
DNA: TGTGCCAGCAGCTCTGCAGCGGGAGGGCCTACCGGGGAGCTGTTTTTT

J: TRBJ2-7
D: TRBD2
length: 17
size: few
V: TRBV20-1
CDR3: CSASAPGLAGGRFEQYF
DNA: TGCAGTGCTAGTGCACCGGGACTAGCGGGAGGAAGGTTCGAGCAGTACTTC

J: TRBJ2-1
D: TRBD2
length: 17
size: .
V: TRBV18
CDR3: CASSPPLAGGPGNEQFF
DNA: TGTGCCAGCTCACCACCACTAGCGGGAGGGCCCGGCAATGAGCAGTTCTTC

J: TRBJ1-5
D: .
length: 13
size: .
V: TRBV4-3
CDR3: CASSQERGQPQHF
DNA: TGCGCCAGCAGCCAAGAGAGGGGGCAGCCCCAGCATTTT

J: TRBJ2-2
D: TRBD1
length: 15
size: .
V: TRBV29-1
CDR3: CSVEFGTGDTGELFF
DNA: TGCAGCGTTGAGTTTGGGACAGGGGACACCGGGGAGCTGTTTTTT

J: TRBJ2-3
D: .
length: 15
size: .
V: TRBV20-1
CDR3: CSARGRDLSTDTQYF
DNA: TGCAGTGCTAGGGGCCGGGATCTAAGCACAGATACGCAGTATTTT

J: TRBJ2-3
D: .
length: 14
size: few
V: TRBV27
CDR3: CASSLSWAGDTQYF
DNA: TGTGCCAGCAGTTTAAGTTGGGCCGGGGATACGCAGTATTTT

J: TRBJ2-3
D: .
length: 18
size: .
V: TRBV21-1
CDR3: CASRKDFSEGSGTDTQYF
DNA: TGTGCCAGCAGAAAGGATTTTAGCGAGGGGTCGGGCACAGATACGCAGTATTTT

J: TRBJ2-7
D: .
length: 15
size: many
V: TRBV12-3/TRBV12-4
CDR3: CASSLGGGKYYEQYF
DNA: TGTGCCAGCAGTTTGGGAGGGGGAAAGTACTACGAGCAGTACTTC

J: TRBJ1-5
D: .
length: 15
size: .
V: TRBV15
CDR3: CATSRDRGAGQPQHF
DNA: TGTGCCACCAGCAGAGATAGGGGGGCGGGTCAGCCCCAGCATTTT

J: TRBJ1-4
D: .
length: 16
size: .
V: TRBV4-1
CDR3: CASSTRDRATNEKLFF
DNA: TGCGCCAGCAGCACCCGGGACCGTGCAACTAATGAAAAACTGTTTTTT

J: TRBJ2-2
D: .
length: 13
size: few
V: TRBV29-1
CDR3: CSVEGGNTGELFF
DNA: TGCAGCGTTGAGGGGGGGAACACCGGGGAGCTGTTTTTT

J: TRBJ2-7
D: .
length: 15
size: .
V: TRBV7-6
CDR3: CASSLAVDSSYEQYF
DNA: TGTGCCAGCAGCTTAGCCGTGGACAGCTCCTACGAGCAGTACTTC

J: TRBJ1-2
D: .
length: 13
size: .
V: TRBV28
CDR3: CASSSTVNYGYTF
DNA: TGTGCCAGCAGTTCGACAGTAAACTATGGCTACACCTTC

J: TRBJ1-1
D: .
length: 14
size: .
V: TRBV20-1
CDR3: CSAREAYLNTEAFF
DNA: TGCAGTGCTAGAGAAGCATATTTGAACACTGAAGCTTTCTTT

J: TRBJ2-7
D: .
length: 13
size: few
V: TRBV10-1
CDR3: CASSPGHLFEQYF
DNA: TGCGCCAGCAGTCCGGGACACCTTTTCGAGCAGTACTTC

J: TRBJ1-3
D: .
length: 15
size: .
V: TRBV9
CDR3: CASSVAQGSGNTIYF
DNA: TGTGCCAGCAGCGTGGCGCAGGGGTCTGGAAACACCATATATTTT

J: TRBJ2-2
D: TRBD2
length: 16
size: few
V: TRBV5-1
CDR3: CASSLFLAGQGGELFF
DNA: TGCGCCAGCAGCTTGTTTCTAGCGGGACAAGGCGGGGAGCTGTTTTTT

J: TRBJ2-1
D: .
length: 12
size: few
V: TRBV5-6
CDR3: CASSWSGNEQFF
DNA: TGTGCCAGCAGTTGGTCCGGCAATGAGCAGTTCTTC

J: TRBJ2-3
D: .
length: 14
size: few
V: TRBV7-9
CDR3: CASSQEGSTDTQYF
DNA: TGTGCCAGCAGCCAAGAGGGGAGCACAGATACGCAGTATTTT

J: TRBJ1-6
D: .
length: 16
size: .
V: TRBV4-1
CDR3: CASSQEFDSYNSPLHF
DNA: TGCGCCAGCAGCCAAGAGTTCGACAGCTATAATTCACCCCTCCACTTT

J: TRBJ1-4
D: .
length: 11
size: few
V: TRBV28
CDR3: CASSYGEKLFF
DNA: TGTGCCAGCAGTTATGGTGAAAAACTGTTTTTT

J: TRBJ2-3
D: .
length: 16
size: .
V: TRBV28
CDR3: CASRPEYGWTGDTQYF
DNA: TGTGCCAGCAGGCCTGAATATGGGTGGACGGGAGATACGCAGTATTTT

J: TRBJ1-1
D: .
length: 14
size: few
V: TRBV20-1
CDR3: CSAERPSRNTEAFF
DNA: TGCAGTGCGGAGAGACCAAGCAGGAACACTGAAGCTTTCTTT

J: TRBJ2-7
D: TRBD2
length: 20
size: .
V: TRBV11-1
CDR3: CASSNEPGTLAEPLNYEQYF
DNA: TGTGCCAGCAGCAACGAACCAGGGACCCTAGCGGAACCCCTTAACTACGAGCAGTACTTC

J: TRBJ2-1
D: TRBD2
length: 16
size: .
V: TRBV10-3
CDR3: CAISESASGSSYEQFF
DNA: TGTGCCATCAGTGAGTCGGCTAGCGGGAGTAGCTATGAGCAGTTCTTC

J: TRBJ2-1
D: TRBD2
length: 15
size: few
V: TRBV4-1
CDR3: CASSQPLAAYNEQFF
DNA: TGCGCCAGCAGCCAACCTCTAGCGGCCTACAATGAGCAGTTCTTC

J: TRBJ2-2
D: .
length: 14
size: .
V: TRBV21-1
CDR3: CASSTRENTGELFF
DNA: TGTGCCAGCAGCACGAGAGAGAACACCGGGGAGCTGTTTTTT

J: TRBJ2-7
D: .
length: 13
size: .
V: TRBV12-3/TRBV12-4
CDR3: CASSLRGANEQYF
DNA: TGTGCCAGCAGTTTACGGGGGGCGAACGAGCAGTACTTC

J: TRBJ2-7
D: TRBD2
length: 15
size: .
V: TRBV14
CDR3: CASSQGTSGIYEQYF
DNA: TGTGCCAGCAGCCAAGGGACTAGCGGAATCTACGAGCAGTACTTC

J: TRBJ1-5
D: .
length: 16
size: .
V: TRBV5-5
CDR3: CASSLVLTAGNQPQHF
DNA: TGTGCCAGCAGTTTGGTGCTAACAGCGGGCAATCAGCCCCAGCATTTT

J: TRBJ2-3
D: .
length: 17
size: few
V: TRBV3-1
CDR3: CASSQGELNLATDTQYF
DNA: TGTGCCAGCAGCCAGGGAGAGCTTAACCTGGCCACAGATACGCAGTATTTT

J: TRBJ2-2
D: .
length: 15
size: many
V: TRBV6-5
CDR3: CASSFFGGNTGELFF
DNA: TGTGCCAGCAGTTTTTTCGGTGGGAACACCGGGGAGCTGTTTTTT

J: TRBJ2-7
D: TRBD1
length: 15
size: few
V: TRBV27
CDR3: CASSLRTGRIYEQYF
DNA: TGTGCCAGCAGTTTAAGGACAGGGAGGATCTACGAGCAGTACTTC

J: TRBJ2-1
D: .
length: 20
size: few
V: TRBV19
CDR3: CASSLGALVSDLGRINEQFF
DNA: TGTGCCAGTAGCCTAGGTGCTTTAGTCTCCGACCTAGGTAGAATAAATGAGCAGTTCTTC

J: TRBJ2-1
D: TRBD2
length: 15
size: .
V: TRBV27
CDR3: CASSLTGGSYNEQFF
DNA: TGTGCCAGCAGTTTGACGGGAGGCTCCTACAATGAGCAGTTCTTC

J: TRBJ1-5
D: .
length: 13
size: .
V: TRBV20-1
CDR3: CSATTQGYQPQHF
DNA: TGCAGTGCTACCACCCAAGGATATCAGCCCCAGCATTTT

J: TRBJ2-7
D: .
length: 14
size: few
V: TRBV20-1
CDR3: CSARDQDSNYEQYF
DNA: TGCAGTGCTAGAGATCAAGACAGCAACTACGAGCAGTACTTC

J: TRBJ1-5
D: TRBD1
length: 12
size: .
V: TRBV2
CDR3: CASSTGGQPQHF
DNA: TGTGCCAGCAGTACAGGGGGTCAGCCCCAGCATTTT

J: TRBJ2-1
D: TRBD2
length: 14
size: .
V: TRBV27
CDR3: CASRWAGGDNEQFF
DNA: TGTGCCAGCAGATGGGCGGGAGGGGATAATGAGCAGTTCTTC